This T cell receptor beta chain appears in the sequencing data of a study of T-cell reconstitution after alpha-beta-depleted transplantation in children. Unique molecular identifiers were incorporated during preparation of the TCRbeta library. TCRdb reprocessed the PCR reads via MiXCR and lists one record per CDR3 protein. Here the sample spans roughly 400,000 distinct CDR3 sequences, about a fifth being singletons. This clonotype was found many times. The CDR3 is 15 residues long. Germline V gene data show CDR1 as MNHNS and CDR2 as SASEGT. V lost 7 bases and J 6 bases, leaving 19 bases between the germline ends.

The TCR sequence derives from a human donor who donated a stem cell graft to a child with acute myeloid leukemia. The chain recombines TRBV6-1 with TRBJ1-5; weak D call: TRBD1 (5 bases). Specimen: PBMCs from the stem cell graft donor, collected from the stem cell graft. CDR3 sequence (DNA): TGTGCCAGCACCCCTAGTCAGGGTTTTGGTCAGCCCCAGCATTTT. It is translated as CASTPSQGFGQPQHF.